These 19 T cell receptor beta chains share one sample of origin, sequenced in a study of cytomegalovirus exposure and HLA in healthy donors (dated by TCRdb to 2016 to 2017). The protocol used for the library was the immunoSEQ multiplex PCR assay. The immuneACCESS repertoire file appears here via TCRdb, limited to in-frame rearrangements. These files lack a portion of the clones; in checked studies, under half of the deficit traces to unresolved V genes, and the cause of the others is not known. In all, the sample holds 68,000 or so clones, and around 89% of those were seen once. Together, the top ten hold about 1.2% of the sample. The sequencing sample was made of PBMCs. The receptors were gathered from a woman younger than 30 in good health and CMV-seronegative.

The chain carries TRBV6-5 and TRBJ2-7; TRBD1 matches 9 bases. The CDR3 extends over 16 amino acids. From germline, CDR1 is MNHEY and CDR2 SVGAGI. J was trimmed by 2 bases and V by 2 bases; bases with no gene match: 7. For the CDR3, the DNA is TGTGCCAGCAGTTACACCTCAAACAGGGGGCCCTACGAGCAGTACTTC. Residues: CASSYTSNRGPYEQYF.

This clone was recorded once. The rearrangement links TRBV27 to TRBJ2-6, with 7 bases lining up with TRBD1. The length of the CDR3 is 18 residues. CDR1 and CDR2 (germline): MNHEY, SMNVEV (reference sequence). Germline trimming cut 6 bases from V and 0 bases from J; bases unmatched to any gene: 11. CDR3 nucleotide sequence: TGTGCCAGCAGGGGACAGTCGCTCGCCTTCTCTGGGGCCAACGTCCTGACTTTC. Translated, it gives CASRGQSLAFSGANVLTF.

The rearrangement joins TRBV5-1 to TRBJ1-5; 9 bases map to TRBD1. V lost 4 bases to trimming and J lost 0 bases; unmatched junction nucleotides: 14. In germline, CDR1 is SGHRS, CDR2 YFSETQ. The CDR3 contains 19 residues. The CDR3 spells CASSRTLRDRDYSNQPQHF. The CDR3 nucleotides read TGCGCCAGCAGCCGCACCCTGAGGGACAGGGATTATAGCAATCAGCCCCAGCATTTT.

The V call is TRBV7-2, the J call TRBJ2-5; the D gene is possibly TRBD1 (6 bases). The length of the CDR3 is 16 residues. Germline CDR1 is SGHTA and CDR2 is FQGNSA. Deletions cut 4 bases from V and 6 bases from J, with 21 bases between. CDR3 sequence (DNA): TGTGCCAGCAGCTCGCGGACAGACCCCTCCGTGAAGACCCAGTACTTC. It yields the protein CASSSRTDPSVKTQYF.

V and J are TRBV5-5 and TRBJ1-2; maybe TRBD1 (5 bases). The germline V gene encodes CDR1 SGHKS and CDR2 YYEKEE (reference sequence). The CDR3 covers 15 residues. Trimming removed 4 bases at V and 3 bases at J, with 16 bases between. The CDR3 DNA reads as TGTGCCAGCAGCCCCTTGGACACCCTCTACTATGGCTACACCTTC. It translates to CASSPLDTLYYGYTF.

The V gene is TRBV4-1, the J gene TRBJ2-7, with D possibly TRBD1 on 5 matching bases. Germline lookup yields CDR1 MGHRA and CDR2 YSYEKL. The CDR3 is 14 residues long. The ends were cut back, 1 base at V and 5 bases at J, with 12 bases in the middle. The CDR3 DNA reads as TGCGCCAGCAGCCAAGTTGGCAGGGAACACGAGCAGTACTTC. This translates into CASSQVGREHEQYF.

V gene TRBV5-1 combines with J gene TRBJ2-5, with 11 bases matching TRBD1. The germline CDR1 and CDR2 sequences are SGHRS and YFSETQ. The CDR3 extends over 15 amino acids. V trimming: 3 bases; J trimming: 3 bases; junction bases outside the gene matches: 4. The CDR3 DNA follows: TGCGCCAGCAGCTGGGGACAGGGGGTAGAAGAGACCCAGTACTTC. Translating gives CASSWGQGVEETQYF.

This clone was detected only once. The chain joins TRBV27 to TRBJ2-5; a weak D match, TRBD1 (7 bases). The V end was cut by 6 bases, the J end by 2 bases, with 10 bases between. The CDR3 totals 13 residues. The germline V gene has CDR1 MNHEY and CDR2 SMNVEV (reference sequence). In DNA, the CDR3 is TGTGCCAGCAGGCGGGGACAGCAAGAGACCCAGTACTTC. Translation gives CASRRGQQETQYF.

This chain connects TRBV15 to TRBJ2-7, with 9 bases matching TRBD1. Trimming removed 5 bases from V and 4 bases from J; junction bases left unmatched: 6. Germline lookup yields CDR1 LNHNV and CDR2 YYDKDF (reference sequence). The CDR3 totals 14 residues. CDR3 nucleotides: TGTGCCACCAGCCCCACGACAGGGGGTTACGAGCAGTACTTC. Translating it yields CATSPTTGGYEQYF. The variable domain in full, completed from reference TRBV15 and TRBJ2-7, reads DAMVIQNPRYQVTQFGKPVTLSCSQTLNHNVMYWYQQKSSQAPKLLFHYYDKDFNNEADTPDNFQSRRPNTSFCFLDIRSPGLGDTAMYLCATSPTTGGYEQYFGPGTRLTVT.

V and J are TRBV7-9 and TRBJ2-5, with D tentatively TRBD2 (6 bases). CDR3 size: 15 residues. Trimming took 5 bases from V and 5 from J, leaving 18 bases between them. Germline CDR1 reads SEHNR; CDR2 reads FQNEAQ (reference sequence). In nucleotides, the CDR3 is TGTGCCAGCAGCCCAAAGCGGAGGGTGGGTGAGACCCAGTACTTC. Encoded protein: CASSPKRRVGETQYF.

This sequence joins TRBV5-4 and TRBJ1-5; D might be TRBD1 (6 bases). Germline CDR1 and CDR2: SGHNT and YYREEE (reference sequence). This CDR3 has 18 amino acids. Trimming removed 1 base from V and 4 bases from J, with 21 bases in between. The DNA of the CDR3 is TGTGCCAGCAGCTTGAAGAGGAACAGGGTGCATCATAATCAGCCCCAGCATTTT. It yields the protein CASSLKRNRVHHNQPQHF.

A remark on this clone: The junction differs from germline at one of its ends, possibly a read error. The chain has TRBV4-2 and TRBJ1-2, with 7 bases fitting TRBD1. Germline values: CDR1 LGHNA, CDR2 YNFKEQ. The CDR3 spans 14 residues. The CDR3 DNA reads as TGTGCCAGCAGCCAAGATAGGACAGGTCGAGGCTGCACCTTC. Translated, it gives CASSQDRTGRGCTF.

The V and J genes are TRBV19 and TRBJ2-2, with TRBD2 matching 7 bases. Germline CDR1 LNHDA, CDR2 SQIVND (reference sequence). The trim removed 5 bases at V and 5 bases at J, leaving 11 bases unmatched. The CDR3 extends over 16 amino acids. CDR3: CASSPRGGDRTGELFF. CDR3 bases: TGTGCCAGTAGTCCCCGGGGAGGGGATAGGACCGGGGAGCTGTTTTTT.

The chain uses TRBV5-1 and TRBJ2-7; tentatively, D is TRBD1 (6 bases). The CDR3 length is 12 residues. Per germline, CDR1 SGHRS and CDR2 YFSETQ. Between the trimmed V and J ends, which lost 6 bases and 11 bases, there was a span of 18 bases. The chain's CDR3 is CASKWDGGDKYF. CDR3 DNA sequence: TGCGCCAGCAAATGGGATGGGGGCGATAAGTACTTC.

The rearrangement links TRBV2 to TRBJ2-1, with D uncertain. Germline CDR1 is SNHLY and CDR2 is FYNNEI. The CDR3 loop spans 14 amino acids. Trimming removed 4 bases at V and 0 bases at J, with 7 bases between. CDR3 sequence: CASSVPSSYNEQFF. CDR3 DNA: TGTGCCAGCAGTGTACCGAGCTCCTACAATGAGCAGTTCTTC.

The chain joins TRBV19 to TRBJ2-7; 9 bases are shared with TRBD1. Germline trimming cut 5 bases from V and 1 base from J; bases unmatched to any gene: 3. The CDR3 runs to 14 residues. CDR1 is LNHDA, CDR2 SQIVND, per germline (reference sequence). This CDR3 reads CASSGQGRSYEQYF. CDR3 DNA: TGTGCCAGTAGTGGACAGGGGCGATCCTACGAGCAGTACTTC. Full variable domain (rest looked up from reference TRBV19 and TRBJ2-7): DGGITQSPKYLFRKEGQNVTLSCEQNLNHDAMYWYRQDPGQGLRLIYYSQIVNDFQKGDIAEGYSVSREKKESFPLTVTSAQKNPTAFYLCASSGQGRSYEQYFGPGTRLTVT.

With regard to this clone: The identical CDR3 is also encoded by other nucleotide sequences in the sample. The V and J genes are TRBV5-4 and TRBJ1-2, with a possible D match to TRBD1 (6 bases). CDR1 is SGHNT, CDR2 YYREEE, per germline (reference sequence). This CDR3 region has 14 residues. V shed 2 bases and J shed 4 bases, with 12 bases lying between them. The CDR3 protein is CASSFPGEGYGYTF. CDR3 nucleotide sequence: TGTGCCAGCAGCTTCCCAGGGGAAGGCTATGGCTACACCTTC.

V and J are TRBV5-1 and TRBJ2-5; TRBD1 agrees at 8 bases. J lost 4 bases, V lost 4 bases, and 6 bases had no gene match. The CDR3 is 14 residues long. Germline loops: CDR1 SGHRS, CDR2 YFSETQ. The CDR3 reads CASSAGQGRETQYF. In nucleotides, the CDR3 is TGCGCCAGCAGCGCAGGACAGGGTCGAGAGACCCAGTACTTC.

The CDR3 DNA reads as TGTGCCAGCAGCAACAGGGTTTACAATCAGCCCCAGCATTTT. This sequence encodes CASSNRVYNQPQHF. The rearrangement joins TRBV28 to TRBJ1-5, with a weak D call TRBD1 (6 bases). V was clipped by 6 bases and J by 3 bases, with 12 bases between them. Germline lookup yields CDR1 MDHEN and CDR2 SYDVKM. The CDR3 has 14 residues.